These 17 T cell receptor beta chains came from one sample sequenced in a study of naive and memory T cell subsets. As to treatment: skin biopsy from PPD injection site in Mantoux-positive individual. TCR cDNA received a 3' ligated oligonucleotide that carried a UMI. Ligated cDNA underwent four rounds of PCR with nested alpha and beta constant region primers and SP2. TCRdb redid the calling of the UMI-ligation and nested PCR reads with MiXCR, one entry per CDR3 protein. The sample lists around 25,000 distinct CDR3 sequences; about 6% were seen once. The specimen comprised skin, sampled from a tuberculin skin test site. Every receptor here comes from an adult in good health.

This chain connects TRBV5-4 to TRBJ2-3; no reliable D call. Trimming removed 0 bases at V and 5 bases at J, with 13 bases between. The CDR3 runs to 15 residues. From germline, CDR1 is SGHNT and CDR2 YYREEE (reference sequence). This CDR3 is CASSLAQSSRDTQYF. CDR3 nucleotide sequence: TGTGCCAGCAGCTTGGCCCAATCGTCCCGAGATACGCAGTATTTT.

In its sample, this clonotype was seen many times. The V gene is TRBV6-4, the J gene TRBJ2-6; D remains unclear. Trimming pared 10 bases from V and 0 bases from J, leaving 10 bases between. CDR3 length: 14 amino acids. CDR1 is MRHNA, CDR2 SNTAGT, per germline. CDR3 coding DNA: TGTGCCACCCGAACGGACTCTGGGGCCAACGTCCTGACTTTC. Its protein is CATRTDSGANVLTF.

This clonotype was seen at least ten times. The J gene is TRBJ2-1, the V gene TRBV29-1, with 10 bases that match TRBD2. V lost 3 bases, J lost 7 bases, and 9 bases stayed unmatched. The V gene's germline CDR1 is SQVTM and CDR2 ANQGSEA. This CDR3 region has 15 residues. DNA of the CDR3: TGCAGCGTTGACCTAGCGGGAGAGGTTGGGAATGAGCAGTTCTTC. Protein: CSVDLAGEVGNEQFF.

This clonotype is medium-sized within its sample. This chain links TRBV6-2 or TRBV6-3 with TRBJ2-1; 9 nucleotides align to TRBD2. This CDR3 spans 13 amino acids. The V gene end was trimmed by 9 bases and the J gene end by 8 bases; junction bases not matched to a gene: 8. Germline V gene lookup returns CDR1 MNHEY and CDR2 SVGEGT. The CDR3 sequence: CASTILAGDEQFF. The CDR3 nucleotides read TGTGCCAGTACCATCTTAGCGGGAGATGAGCAGTTCTTC.

The V and J genes are TRBV12-3 or TRBV12-4 and TRBJ2-7; no definite D call. Between the trimmed V and J ends, which lost 5 bases and 2 bases, there was a span of 13 bases. The length of the CDR3 is 14 residues. DNA of the CDR3: TGTGCCAGCAGTCCCCGGACGGAAACCTACGAGCAGTACTTC. It codes for CASSPRTETYEQYF.

V gene TRBV15 combines with J gene TRBJ1-4, with D unclear. CDR3 size: 13 residues. Germline values: CDR1 LNHNV, CDR2 YYDKDF (reference sequence). With 3 bases removed from V and 5 bases from J, the gap between germline ends came to 7 bases. CDR3 loop: CATSSTRNEKLFF. CDR3 in DNA: TGTGCCACCAGCAGCACACGGAATGAAAAACTGTTTTTT.

The rearrangement links TRBV7-3 to TRBJ1-1; no reliable D call. The length of the CDR3 is 14 residues. V dropped 3 bases and J dropped 2 bases, with 10 bases sitting between them. Germline values: CDR1 SGHTA, CDR2 FQGTGA. DNA for the CDR3: TGTGCCAGCAGCTTTTCCCGTCAAAACACTGAAGCTTTCTTT. It specifies CASSFSRQNTEAFF.

In this sample, this clonotype turned up many times. The chain carries TRBV7-9 and TRBJ2-3; D remains ambiguous. CDR3 length: 14 residues. Trimming shortened V by 1 base and J by 0 bases, and 5 bases separated the two germline ends. CDR1 is SEHNR, CDR2 FQNEAQ, per germline (reference sequence). The CDR3 here is CASSLDSSTDTQYF. The CDR3 DNA reads TGTGCCAGCAGCTTAGACAGCAGCACAGATACGCAGTATTTT. The full variable domain, completed using reference TRBV7-9 and TRBJ2-3, is DTGVSQNPRHKITKRGQNVTFRCDPISEHNRLYWYRQTLGQGPEFLTYFQNEAQLEKSRLLSDRFSAERPKGSFSTLEIQRTEQGDSAMYLCASSLDSSTDTQYFGPGTRLTVL.

This clonotype has more than one count but fewer than ten. This chain links TRBV25-1 with TRBJ1-2; TRBD1 matches at 7 bases. The ends lost 4 bases at V and 8 bases at J; junction bases unmatched: 4. The CDR3 is made up of 12 amino acids. Germline CDR1 and CDR2: MGHDK and SYGVNS. DNA of the CDR3: TGTGCCAGCAGTGTGGACAGGAGCGGCTACACCTTC. It codes for CASSVDRSGYTF.

This clonotype has a count of ten or more. The chain has TRBV3-1 and TRBJ2-1; D not certain. Germline lookup yields CDR1 LGHDT and CDR2 YNNKEL (reference sequence). The CDR3 extends over 13 amino acids. The V and J ends lost 4 bases and 8 bases respectively, with 12 bases between them. DNA for the CDR3: TGTGCCAGCAGCCCCAGTCTACCCCATGAGCAGTTCTTC. Translating gives CASSPSLPHEQFF.

This clonotype occurred many times. The chain carries TRBV12-5 and TRBJ1-4, with TRBD1 as a possible D gene (5 bases). CDR3 length equals 19 residues. V shed 2 bases and J shed 8 bases, with 27 bases lying between them. Germline V gene sequence: CDR1 LGHNT, CDR2 FRNRAP. This CDR3 is CASGLPRRGRGTGKEKLFF. CDR3 bases: TGTGCTAGTGGTTTGCCTCGACGGGGACGGGGGACGGGAAAAGAAAAACTGTTTTTT.

V and J are TRBV7-2 and TRBJ1-2; TRBD1 might be the D (6 bases). The germline V gene encodes CDR1 SGHTA and CDR2 FQGNSA. CDR3 length equals 15 residues. The V end lost 2 bases, the J end lost 12 bases, and 22 bases lay between the germline ends. CDR3 amino acids: CASSLSTGSAQGNTF. The CDR3 DNA sequence: TGTGCCAGCAGCTTATCAACAGGGTCGGCCCAGGGGAACACCTTC.

This clonotype is classed as medium-sized. The chain combines TRBV6-5 with TRBJ2-4, with no clear D. The CDR3 has 13 amino acids. The ends were cut back, 3 bases at V and 4 bases at J, with 7 bases in the middle. Looked up from germline, CDR1 is MNHEY and CDR2 is SVGAGI. CDR3 bases: TGTGCCAGCAGTTATGGCAGGAAAAACATTCAGTACTTC. Its translation: CASSYGRKNIQYF.

The genes are TRBV19 and TRBJ1-1; 7 bases match TRBD1. CDR1 LNHDA and CDR2 SQIVND come from the germline V gene (reference sequence). The V gene end was trimmed by 4 bases and the J gene end by 3 bases; junction bases not matched to a gene: 8. This CDR3 contains 15 residues. The CDR3 here is CASSTRQGRDTEAFF. The CDR3 nucleotides read TGTGCCAGTAGTACCCGACAGGGTCGGGACACTGAAGCTTTCTTT.

This clonotype was seen at least ten times. The junction departs from the called germline gene at one end, perhaps through a read error. The chain combines TRBV7-7 with TRBJ2-5; D uncertain. This CDR3 is 15 amino acids long. Germline CDR1 reads SSHAT; CDR2 reads FNYEAQ (reference sequence). CDR3 in amino acids: CASSLAPSAQETQYF. DNA for the CDR3: TGTGCTAGCAGCTTAGCCCCTTCGGCACAAGAGACCCAGTACTTC.

This clonotype showed up many times. The chain has TRBV10-2 and TRBJ2-7; the match to TRBD1 covers 8 bases. Germline CDR1 reads WSHSY; CDR2 reads SAAADI. The CDR3 has 14 amino acids. Losses at the gene ends were 5 bases for V and 2 bases for J; bases not matched to a gene: 5. As DNA, the CDR3 is TGCGCCAGCAGTTCAGGGGGCCTTACCTACGAGCAGTACTTC. This encodes CASSSGGLTYEQYF.

This clonotype has a count of ten or more. V is TRBV27 and J is TRBJ2-3, with D maybe TRBD1 (5 bases). CDR1 is MNHEY and CDR2 is SMNVEV in the germline V gene (reference sequence). There are 13 residues in the CDR3. V was pared by 2 bases and J by 5 bases, with 8 bases between. The CDR3 nucleotides read TGTGCCAGCAGTTTACCCCAGGGAGATACGCAGTATTTT. Protein: CASSLPQGDTQYF.